This TCR beta chain came from a study of radiotherapy plus CTLA-4 blockade in lung cancer. TCRdb keeps only in-frame clones here, not all; method: immunoSEQ multiplex PCR. The sample lists more than 95,000 clones, about four fifths seen once, with 4% to 6% in the top ten. The sample was peripheral blood, taken from a patient treated with radiotherapy plus ipilimumab. The TCR sequence derives from a human donor with non-small cell lung cancer who had a partial response to radiotherapy plus ipilimumab.

The CDR3 sequence: CASSPPGGYLVWNYGYTF. DNA for the CDR3: TGTGCCAGTAGTCCACCAGGGGGATACCTGGTTTGGAACTATGGCTACACCTTC. J is TRBJ1-2 and V is TRBV19; TRBD1 agrees at 7 bases. J was trimmed by 2 bases and V by 5 bases; bases with no gene match: 17. CDR1 LNHDA and CDR2 SQIVND come from the germline V gene (reference sequence). The CDR3 contains 18 residues.